This TCR beta chain derives from a study of blood T cells in healthy people across ages. General observations from the study: Unsorted PBMCs blocked a conclusive comparison of naive and antigen-experienced cells. Changes in expanded clonotypes were possibly confounded, as the CMV status of donors was unknown. Getting older went along with TCR beta diversity per million T cells dropping roughly linearly.

A second PCR, run for 7 to 11 cycles, used a sample-barcoded 5' primer plus a J-beta primer mix. TCRdb ran MiXCR on the 5' RACE reads and lists one entry per CDR3 protein. The sample carries about 680,000 distinct CDR3 sequences, around 48% recorded once. Trimming cost V 1 base and J 0 bases; bases outside gene matches: 3. Per the germline V gene, CDR1 is SGHTA and CDR2 is FQGNSA. The CDR3 length is 17 residues. No fewer than 7 million PBMCs went into each sample. Details on this clonotype: The antigen remains unidentified.

This chain links TRBV7-2 with TRBJ2-1, with 10 bases that match TRBD1. Sequenced material: blood. This receptor was taken from a woman aged 55-69 years in good health. This CDR3 is CASSLVRTGGSYNEQFF. The CDR3 region has the DNA TGTGCCAGCAGCTTAGTTCGGACAGGGGGCTCCTACAATGAGCAGTTCTTC.